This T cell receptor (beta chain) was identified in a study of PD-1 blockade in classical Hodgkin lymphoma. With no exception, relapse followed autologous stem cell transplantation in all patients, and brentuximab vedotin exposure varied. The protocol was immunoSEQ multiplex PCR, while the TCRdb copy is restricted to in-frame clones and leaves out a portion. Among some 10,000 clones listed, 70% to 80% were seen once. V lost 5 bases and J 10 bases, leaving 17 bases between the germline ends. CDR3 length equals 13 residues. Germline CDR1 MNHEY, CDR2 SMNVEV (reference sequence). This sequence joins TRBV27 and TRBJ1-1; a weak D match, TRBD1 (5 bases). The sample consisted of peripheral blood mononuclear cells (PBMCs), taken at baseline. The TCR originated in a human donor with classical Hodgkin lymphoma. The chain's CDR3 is CASSGFRVRRAFF. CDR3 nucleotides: TGTGCCAGCAGTGGATTCAGGGTCAGGCGAGCTTTCTTT.